The T cell receptor beta chain described here comes from a study of immune aging and cytomegalovirus after organ transplant (dated by TCRdb to the early 2020s). A note on the overall study: Every transplant recipient was given three-drug immunosuppression consisting of prednisone, tacrolimus, and mycophenolate. Overall study results and their limits: Since the sequencing data did not include a CD57 measurement, a conservative gene-based definition of aging was used in its place. Large clones contained a higher proportion of TEMRA cells, and the seven largest clones (roughly 1,800 cells) acquired aged and TEMRA cells while losing TCM cells. Following viremia, cells with an aged phenotype rose post-transplant no matter the clone size, with the increase showing up earlier in large clones (days 200-264) than in small clones.

V is cut by 4 bases and J by 0 bases, and the space between the germline ends is 11 bases. Including the terminal cysteine and phenylalanine, the CDR3 comprises 14 residues. The entry retains the CDR3 DNA only, 42 bases that are in frame from base 1. CDR1 and CDR2 were assigned from the germline V gene as SGHRS and YFSETQ. Library construction relied on single-cell sequencing. Sequenced using an Illumina NovaSeq 6000. The BD Rhapsody Targeted mRNA and AbSeq Reagent Kit was used in a microwell format for cell capture and library preparation. The libraries included TCR, sample tags, AbSeq, and targeted mRNA drawn from the Human T-Cell Expression Panel together with custom TOX and TOX2 primers. Sequencing of the libraries was done on an Illumina NovaSeq. Per the source publication's procedure: The analysis covered 10,000 to 13,000 cells in total, of which 6,500 to 8,000 were CD8 T cells and around 4,500 were CD8 T cells with an identifiable TCR CDR3. Raw data were processed with the BD Rhapsody Targeted Analysis Pipeline with V(D)J processing on the Seven Bridges Genomics platform. Quality control, Sample Tag demultiplexing with Lex-BDSMK, clone identification with VDJ Explorer, and Seurat clustering were performed in SeqGeq 1.6.0. A clone was considered non-expanded if it made up <1% of CD8 T cells, and considered a clonal expansion if it made up >2.5% of the sample. TCRdb reran the public reads through fastp at Q25 and MiXCR, keeping productive beta chains. Rows matching on CDR3 protein sequence are summarized as one entry with the most common DNA and genes. Clone size and V and J calls follow TCRdb, not the original study. In this sample the table shows tens of thousands of distinct CDR3 sequences, 36% of which occur a single time. The ten largest clones take up approximately 26% of the sample.

What this sample's time point label stands for: five sample-tagged time points from pre-transplant (day -1) to day 368 post-transplant, pooled. Thawed PBMC were stimulated for approximately twelve hours with a CMV IE-1 overlapping peptide library without transport inhibitors. After being thawed and rested overnight, the cells were stimulated in R10 medium along with CD28/CD49d costimulation. The IE-1 peptide library was made up of 15-amino-acid peptides, each overlapping by 11 amino acids. Samples from each time point were barcoded using BD Single-Cell Multiplexing Kit Sample Tags, then pooled and stained with oligo-conjugated anti-CD45RA and sorting antibodies. A BD FACSAria III was used to sort CMV-responsive CD8+CD137+ and CD4+CD154+ T cells at 4-way purity. Blood was drawn into EDTA vacutainers and was processed by Ficoll gradient within 1-24 hours. This clonotype turned up a few times. Its antigen specificity is not known. No base-level quality is on record; no much larger clone is a single base apart.

The sample in question was CMV peptide-activated CD4+ and CD8+ T cells sorted from blood, obtained at five time points, pooled. The cell subset or site label for this specimen denotes: sorted CD8+CD137+ and CD4+CD154+ T cells after about 12 h CMV IE-1 peptide stimulation. The clonotype comes from a female donor who had a heart transplant and CMV viremia. The chain is made from TRBV5-1 and TRBJ2-7, with no reliable assignment of the D segment. Here the CDR3 is given as CASSASQDSYEQYF. Here is the DNA: TGCGCCAGCAGCGCCAGCCAGGACTCCTACGAGCAGTACTTC. The variable domain in full, with residues beyond the CDR3 obtained from the reference TRBV5-1 and TRBJ2-7 genes, is KAGVTQTPRYLIKTRGQQVTLSCSPISGHRSVSWYQQTPGQGLQFLFEYFSETQRNKGNFPGRFSGRQFSNSRSEMNVSTLELGDSALYLCASSASQDSYEQYFGPGTRLTVT.